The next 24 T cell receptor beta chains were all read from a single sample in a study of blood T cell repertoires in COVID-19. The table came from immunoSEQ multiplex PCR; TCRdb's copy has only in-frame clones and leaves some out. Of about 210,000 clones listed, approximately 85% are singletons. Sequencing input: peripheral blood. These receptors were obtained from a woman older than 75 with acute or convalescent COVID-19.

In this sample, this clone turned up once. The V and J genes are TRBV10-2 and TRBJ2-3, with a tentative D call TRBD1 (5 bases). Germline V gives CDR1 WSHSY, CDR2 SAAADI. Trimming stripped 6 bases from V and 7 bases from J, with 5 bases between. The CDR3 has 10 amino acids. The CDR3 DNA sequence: TGCGCCAGCAGGGGGCATACGCAGTATTTT. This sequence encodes CASRGHTQYF.

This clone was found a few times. The CDR3 DNA sequence: TGTGCCAGCAGCTTAGGACTAGTTAATTCACCCCTCCACTTT. It is translated as CASSLGLVNSPLHF. This rearrangement joins TRBV7-2 to TRBJ1-6; no clear D. The CDR3 covers 14 residues. Germline V gene lookup returns CDR1 SGHTA and CDR2 FQGNSA. V lost 1 base and J lost 6, with 7 bases in between. Variable domain in full (rest from reference TRBV7-2 and TRBJ1-6): GAGVSQSPSNKVTEKGKDVELRCDPISGHTALYWYRQSLGQGLEFLIYFQGNSAPDKSGLPSDRFSAERTGGSVSTLTIQRTQQEDSAVYLCASSLGLVNSPLHFGNGTRLTVT.

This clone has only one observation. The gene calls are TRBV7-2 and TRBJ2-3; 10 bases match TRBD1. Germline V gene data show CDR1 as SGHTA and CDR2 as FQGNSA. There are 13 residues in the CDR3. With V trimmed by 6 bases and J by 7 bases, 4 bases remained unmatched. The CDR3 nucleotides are TGTGCCAGCAGATGGACAGGGGGTAATACGCAGTATTTT. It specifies CASRWTGGNTQYF.

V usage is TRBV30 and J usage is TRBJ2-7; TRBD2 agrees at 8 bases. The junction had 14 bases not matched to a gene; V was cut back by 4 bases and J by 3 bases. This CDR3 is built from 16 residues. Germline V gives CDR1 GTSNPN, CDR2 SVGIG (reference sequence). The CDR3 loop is CAWIARKGSGSYEQYF. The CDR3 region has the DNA TGTGCCTGGATTGCCCGGAAGGGGAGCGGGAGCTACGAGCAGTACTTC. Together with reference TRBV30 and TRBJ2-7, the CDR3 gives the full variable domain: SQTIHQWPATLVQPVGSPLSLECTVEGTSNPNLYWYRQAAGRGLQLLFYSVGIGQISSEVPQNLSASRPQDRQFILSSKKLLLSDSGFYLCAWIARKGSGSYEQYFGPGTRLTVT.

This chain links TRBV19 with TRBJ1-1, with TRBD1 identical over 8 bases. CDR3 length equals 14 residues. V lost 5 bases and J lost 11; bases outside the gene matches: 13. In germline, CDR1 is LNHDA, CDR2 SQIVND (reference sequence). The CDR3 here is CASSARGPQARAFF. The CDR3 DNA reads TGTGCCAGTAGTGCCAGGGGGCCTCAAGCGCGCGCTTTCTTT.

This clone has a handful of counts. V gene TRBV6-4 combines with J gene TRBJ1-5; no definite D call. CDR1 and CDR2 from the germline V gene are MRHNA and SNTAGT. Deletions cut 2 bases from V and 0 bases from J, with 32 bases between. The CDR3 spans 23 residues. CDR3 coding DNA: TGTGCCAGCAGTGACCCCCACGTCATATGGGCTTGCAATGTGAAGTATAGCAATCAGCCCCAGCATTTT. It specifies CASSDPHVIWACNVKYSNQPQHF.

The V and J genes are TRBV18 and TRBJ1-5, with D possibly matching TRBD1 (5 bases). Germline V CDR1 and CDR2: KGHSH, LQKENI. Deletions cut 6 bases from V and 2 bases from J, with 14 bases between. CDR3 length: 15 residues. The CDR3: CASSQTGGGNQPQHF. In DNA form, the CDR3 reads TGTGCCAGCTCGCAAACGGGGGGGGGCAATCAGCCCCAGCATTTT.

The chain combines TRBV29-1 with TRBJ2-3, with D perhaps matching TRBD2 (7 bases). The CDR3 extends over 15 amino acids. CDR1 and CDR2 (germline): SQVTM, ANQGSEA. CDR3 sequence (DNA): TGCGCCACCGCAAGGGGGGGGTTTGGCACAGATACGCAGTATTTT. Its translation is CATARGGFGTDTQYF.

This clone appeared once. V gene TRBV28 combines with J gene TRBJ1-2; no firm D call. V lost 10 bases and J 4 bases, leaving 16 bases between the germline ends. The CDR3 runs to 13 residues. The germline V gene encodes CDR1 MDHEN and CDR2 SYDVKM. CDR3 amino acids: CATLSGSFYGYTF. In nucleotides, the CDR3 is TGTGCCACCCTAAGTGGGAGCTTCTATGGCTACACCTTC.

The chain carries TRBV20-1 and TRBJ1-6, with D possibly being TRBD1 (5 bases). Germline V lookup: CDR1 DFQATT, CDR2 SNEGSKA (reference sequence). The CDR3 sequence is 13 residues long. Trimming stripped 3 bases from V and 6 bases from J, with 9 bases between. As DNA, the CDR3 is TGCAGTGCTAGTTGGACACCTAATTCACCCCTCCACTTT. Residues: CSASWTPNSPLHF.

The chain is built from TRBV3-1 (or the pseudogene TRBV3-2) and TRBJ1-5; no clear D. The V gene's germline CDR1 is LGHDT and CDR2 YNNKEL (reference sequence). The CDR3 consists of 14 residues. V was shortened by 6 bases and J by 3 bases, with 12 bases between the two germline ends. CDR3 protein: CASSQNGDNQPQHF. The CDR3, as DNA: TGTGCCAGCAGTCAAAATGGAGACAATCAGCCCCAGCATTTT.

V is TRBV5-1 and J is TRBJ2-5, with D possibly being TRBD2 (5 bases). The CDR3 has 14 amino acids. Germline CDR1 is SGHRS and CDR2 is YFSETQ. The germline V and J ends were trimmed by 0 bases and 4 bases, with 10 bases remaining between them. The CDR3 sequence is CASSLEGLRETQYF. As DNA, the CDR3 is TGCGCCAGCAGCTTGGAAGGACTTCGAGAGACCCAGTACTTC.

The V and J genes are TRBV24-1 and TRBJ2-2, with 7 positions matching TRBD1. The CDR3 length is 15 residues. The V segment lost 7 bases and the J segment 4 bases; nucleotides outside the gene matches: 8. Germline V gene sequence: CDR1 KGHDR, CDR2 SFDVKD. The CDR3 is CATRNGQVGTGELFF. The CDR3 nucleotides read TGTGCCACCAGGAACGGACAGGTGGGCACCGGGGAGCTGTTTTTT.

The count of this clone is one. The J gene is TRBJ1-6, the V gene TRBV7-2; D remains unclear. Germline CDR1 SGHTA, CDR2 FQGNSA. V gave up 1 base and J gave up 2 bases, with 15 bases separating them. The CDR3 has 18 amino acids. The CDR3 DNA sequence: TGTGCCAGCAGCTTAGTGGCCTCTGGCGGCACCTATAATTCACCCCTCCACTTT. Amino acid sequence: CASSLVASGGTYNSPLHF.

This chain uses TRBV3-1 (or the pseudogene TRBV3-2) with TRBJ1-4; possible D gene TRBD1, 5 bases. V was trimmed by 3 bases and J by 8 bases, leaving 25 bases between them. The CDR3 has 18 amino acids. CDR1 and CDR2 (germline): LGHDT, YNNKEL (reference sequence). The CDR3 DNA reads TGTGCCAGCAGCCACCACCCGGGTAGGCGCCAGGGTGGAGAAAAACTGTTTTTT. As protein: CASSHHPGRRQGGEKLFF.

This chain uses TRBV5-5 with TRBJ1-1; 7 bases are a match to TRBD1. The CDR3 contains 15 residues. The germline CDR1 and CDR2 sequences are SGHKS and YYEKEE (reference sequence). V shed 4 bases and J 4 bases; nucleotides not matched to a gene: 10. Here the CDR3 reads CASSEQLRGRTEAFF. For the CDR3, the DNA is TGTGCCAGCAGCGAGCAACTAAGGGGGCGCACTGAAGCTTTCTTT.

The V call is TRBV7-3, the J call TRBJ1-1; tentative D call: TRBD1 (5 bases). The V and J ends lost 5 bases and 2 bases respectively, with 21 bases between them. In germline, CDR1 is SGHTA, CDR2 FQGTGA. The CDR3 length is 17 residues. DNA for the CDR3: TGTGCCAGCAGCAAAGGGGCGGGGATTGGGGGTAACACTGAAGCTTTCTTT. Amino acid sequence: CASSKGAGIGGNTEAFF.

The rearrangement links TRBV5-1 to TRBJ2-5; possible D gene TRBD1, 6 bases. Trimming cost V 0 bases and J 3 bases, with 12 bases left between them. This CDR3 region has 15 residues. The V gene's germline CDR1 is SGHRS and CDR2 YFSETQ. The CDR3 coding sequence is TGCGCCAGCAGCTTGGGAGGGACAACCGAAGAGACCCAGTACTTC. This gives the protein CASSLGGTTEETQYF.

The DNA of the CDR3 is TGTGCCAGCAGCTTGACAGCGGGAGGGCCGCTCGAGCAGTACTTC. Translating it yields CASSLTAGGPLEQYF. The chain joins TRBV5-5 to TRBJ2-7; 10 bases fit TRBD2. CDR1 is SGHKS, CDR2 YYEKEE, per germline (reference sequence). CDR3 size: 15 residues. The V segment lost 1 base and the J segment 6 bases; nucleotides outside the gene matches: 7.

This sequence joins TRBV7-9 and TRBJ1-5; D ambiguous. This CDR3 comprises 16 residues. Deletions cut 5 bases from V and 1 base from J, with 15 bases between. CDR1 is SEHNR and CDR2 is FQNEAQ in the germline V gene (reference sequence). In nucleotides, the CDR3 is TGTGCCAGCAGCCCCGGCCGGGGAGAAAGCAATCAGCCCCAGCATTTT. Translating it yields CASSPGRGESNQPQHF.

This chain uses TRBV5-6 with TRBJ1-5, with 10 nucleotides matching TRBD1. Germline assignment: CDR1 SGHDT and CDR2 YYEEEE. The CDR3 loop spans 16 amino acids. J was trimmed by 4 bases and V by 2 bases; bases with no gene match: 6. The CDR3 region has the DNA TGTGCCAGCAGCTTAACCGGGACAGGGGCAAATCAGCCCCAGCATTTT. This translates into CASSLTGTGANQPQHF.

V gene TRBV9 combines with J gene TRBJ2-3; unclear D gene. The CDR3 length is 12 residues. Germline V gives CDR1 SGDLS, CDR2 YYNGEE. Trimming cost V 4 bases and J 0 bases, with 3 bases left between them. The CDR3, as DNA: TGTGCCAGCAGCCAGAGCACAGATACGCAGTATTTT. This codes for CASSQSTDTQYF.

The CDR3 nucleotides read TGTGCCAGCAGTTACGTTAATAGCAATCAGCCCCAGCATTTT. Protein sequence: CASSYVNSNQPQHF. The V gene is TRBV6-2 or TRBV6-3, the J gene TRBJ1-5; D gene uncertain. The CDR3 has 14 amino acids. The ends were cut back, 2 bases at V and 0 bases at J, with 5 bases in the middle. The germline V gene has CDR1 MNHEY and CDR2 SVGEGT.

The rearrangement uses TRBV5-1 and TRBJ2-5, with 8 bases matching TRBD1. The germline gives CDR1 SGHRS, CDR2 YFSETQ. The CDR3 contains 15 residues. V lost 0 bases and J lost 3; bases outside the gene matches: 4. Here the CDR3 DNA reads TGCGCCAGCAGCTTGGCAGGGGGCGGAGAAGAGACCCAGTACTTC. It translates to CASSLAGGGEETQYF. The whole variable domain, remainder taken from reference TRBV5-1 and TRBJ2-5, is KAGVTQTPRYLIKTRGQQVTLSCSPISGHRSVSWYQQTPGQGLQFLFEYFSETQRNKGNFPGRFSGRQFSNSRSEMNVSTLELGDSALYLCASSLAGGGEETQYFGPGTRLLVL.